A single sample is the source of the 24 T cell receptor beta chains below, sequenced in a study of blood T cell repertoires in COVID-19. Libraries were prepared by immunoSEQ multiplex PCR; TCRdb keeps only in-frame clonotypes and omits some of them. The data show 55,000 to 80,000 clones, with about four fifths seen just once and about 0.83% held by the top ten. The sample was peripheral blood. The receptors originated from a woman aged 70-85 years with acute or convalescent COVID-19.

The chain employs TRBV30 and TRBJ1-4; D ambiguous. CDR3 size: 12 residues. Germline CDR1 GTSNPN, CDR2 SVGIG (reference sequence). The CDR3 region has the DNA TGTGCTTCCACCCGGGGTGGTGAAAAACTGTTTTTT. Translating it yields CASTRGGEKLFF. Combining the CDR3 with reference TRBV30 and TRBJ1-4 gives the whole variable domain SQTIHQWPATLVQPVGSPLSLECTVEGTSNPNLYWYRQAAGRGLQLLFYSVGIGQISSEVPQNLSASRPQDRQFILSSKKLLLSDSGFYLCASTRGGEKLFFGSGTQLSVL.

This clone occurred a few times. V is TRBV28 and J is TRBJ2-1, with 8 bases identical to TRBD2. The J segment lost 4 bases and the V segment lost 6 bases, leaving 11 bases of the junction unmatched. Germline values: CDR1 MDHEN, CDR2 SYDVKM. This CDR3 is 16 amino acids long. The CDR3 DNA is TGTGCCAGCAGGGAAAGCGGGGCGGGGGGATACAATGAGCAGTTCTTC. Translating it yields CASRESGAGGYNEQFF. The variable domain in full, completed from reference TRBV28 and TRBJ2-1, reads DVKVTQSSRYLVKRTGEKVFLECVQDMDHENMFWYRQDPGLGLRLIYFSYDVKMKEKGDIPEGYSVSREKKERFSLILESASTNQTSMYLCASRESGAGGYNEQFFGPGTRLTVL.

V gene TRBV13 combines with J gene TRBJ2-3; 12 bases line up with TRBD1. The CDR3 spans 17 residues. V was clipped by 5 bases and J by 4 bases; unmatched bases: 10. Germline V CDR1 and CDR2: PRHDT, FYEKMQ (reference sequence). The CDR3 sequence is CASSPRWGDRGPDTQYF. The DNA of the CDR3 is TGTGCCAGCAGCCCCAGGTGGGGGGACAGGGGGCCAGATACGCAGTATTTT.

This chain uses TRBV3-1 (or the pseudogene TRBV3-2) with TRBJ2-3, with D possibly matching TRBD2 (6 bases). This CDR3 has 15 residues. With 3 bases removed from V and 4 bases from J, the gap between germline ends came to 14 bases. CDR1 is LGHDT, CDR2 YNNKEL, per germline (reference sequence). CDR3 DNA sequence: TGTGCCAGCAGCCAGGCGAGGGAGCGGGCAGATACGCAGTATTTT. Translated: CASSQARERADTQYF.

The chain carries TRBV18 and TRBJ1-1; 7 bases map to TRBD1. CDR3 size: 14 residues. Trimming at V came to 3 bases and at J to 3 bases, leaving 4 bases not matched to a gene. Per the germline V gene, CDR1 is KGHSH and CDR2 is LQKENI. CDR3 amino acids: CASSPPGGYTEAFF. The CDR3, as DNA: TGTGCCAGCTCACCCCCAGGGGGATACACTGAAGCTTTCTTT.

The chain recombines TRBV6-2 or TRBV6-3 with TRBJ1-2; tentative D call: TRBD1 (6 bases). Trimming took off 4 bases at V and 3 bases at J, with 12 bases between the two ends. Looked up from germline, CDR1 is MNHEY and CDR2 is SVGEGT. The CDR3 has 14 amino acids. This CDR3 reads CASSSTYRDYGYTF. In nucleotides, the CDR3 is TGTGCCAGCAGTTCCACCTACAGGGACTATGGCTACACCTTC.

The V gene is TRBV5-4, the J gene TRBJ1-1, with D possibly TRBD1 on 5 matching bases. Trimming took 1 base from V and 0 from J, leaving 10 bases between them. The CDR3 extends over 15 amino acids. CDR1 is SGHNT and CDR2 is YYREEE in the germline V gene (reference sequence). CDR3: CASSLTGGVNTEAFF. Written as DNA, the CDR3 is TGTGCCAGCAGCTTGACGGGGGGAGTGAACACTGAAGCTTTCTTT.

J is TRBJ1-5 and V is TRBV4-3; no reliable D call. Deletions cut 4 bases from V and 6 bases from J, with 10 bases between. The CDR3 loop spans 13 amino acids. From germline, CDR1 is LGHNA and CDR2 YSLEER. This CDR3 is CASSPTGAQPQHF. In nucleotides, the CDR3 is TGCGCCAGCAGCCCGACCGGAGCTCAGCCCCAGCATTTT.

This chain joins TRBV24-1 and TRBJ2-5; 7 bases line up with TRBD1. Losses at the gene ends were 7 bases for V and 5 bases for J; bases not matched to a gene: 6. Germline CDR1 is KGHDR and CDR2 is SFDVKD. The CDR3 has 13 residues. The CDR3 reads CATSTGAVETQYF. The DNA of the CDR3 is TGTGCCACCAGCACAGGGGCAGTGGAGACCCAGTACTTC.

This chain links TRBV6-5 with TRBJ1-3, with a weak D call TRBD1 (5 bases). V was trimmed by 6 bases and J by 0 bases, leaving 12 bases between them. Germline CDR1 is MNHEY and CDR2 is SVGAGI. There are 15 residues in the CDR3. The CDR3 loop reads CASRMTAASGNTIYF. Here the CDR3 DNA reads TGTGCCAGCAGGATGACAGCCGCCTCTGGAAACACCATATATTTT.

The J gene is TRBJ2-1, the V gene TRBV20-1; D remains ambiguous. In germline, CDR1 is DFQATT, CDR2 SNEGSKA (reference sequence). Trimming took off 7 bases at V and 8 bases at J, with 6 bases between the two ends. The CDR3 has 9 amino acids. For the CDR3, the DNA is TGCAGTGTTTCGGATGAGCAGTTCTTC. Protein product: CSVSDEQFF.

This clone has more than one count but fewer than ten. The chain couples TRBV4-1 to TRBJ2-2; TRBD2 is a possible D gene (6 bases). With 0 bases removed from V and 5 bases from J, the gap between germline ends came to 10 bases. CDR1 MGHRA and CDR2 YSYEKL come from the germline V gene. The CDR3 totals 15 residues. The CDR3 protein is CASSQDPGATGELFF. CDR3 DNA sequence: TGCGCCAGCAGCCAAGATCCGGGAGCAACCGGGGAGCTGTTTTTT.

The CDR3: CASSYSRQAWDTQYF. In nucleotides, the CDR3 is TGTGCCAGCAGTTACTCGAGACAGGCCTGGGATACGCAGTATTTT. The V call is TRBV6-5, the J call TRBJ2-3; D possibly corresponds to TRBD1 (6 bases). Germline CDR1 is MNHEY and CDR2 is SVGAGI. The CDR3 loop spans 15 amino acids. V was shortened by 0 bases and J by 6 bases, with 13 bases between the two germline ends.

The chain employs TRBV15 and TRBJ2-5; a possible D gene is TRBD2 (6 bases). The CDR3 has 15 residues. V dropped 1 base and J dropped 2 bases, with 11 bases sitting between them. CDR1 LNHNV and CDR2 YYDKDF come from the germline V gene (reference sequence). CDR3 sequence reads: CATSRVGGSQETQYF. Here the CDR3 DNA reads TGTGCCACCAGCAGAGTCGGGGGATCTCAAGAGACCCAGTACTTC.

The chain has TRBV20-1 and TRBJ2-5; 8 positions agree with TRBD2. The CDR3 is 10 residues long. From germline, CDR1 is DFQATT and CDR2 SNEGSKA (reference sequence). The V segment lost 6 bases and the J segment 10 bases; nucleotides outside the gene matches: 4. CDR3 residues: CSARGGNQYF. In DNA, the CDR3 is TGCAGTGCCCGGGGGGGAAACCAGTACTTC.

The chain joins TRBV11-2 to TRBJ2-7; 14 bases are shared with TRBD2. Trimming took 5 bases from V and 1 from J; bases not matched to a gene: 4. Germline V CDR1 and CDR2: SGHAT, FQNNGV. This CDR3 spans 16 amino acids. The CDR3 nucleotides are TGTGCCAGCAGCCGGGGACTAGCGGGAGCATCCTACGAGCAGTACTTC. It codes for CASSRGLAGASYEQYF.

DNA for the CDR3: TGTGCCAGCAGCTCGGGACAGGGGCCTTACTATGGCTACACCTTC. This encodes CASSSGQGPYYGYTF. The chain combines TRBV7-6 with TRBJ1-2; the match to TRBD1 covers 10 bases. Trimming at V came to 4 bases and at J to 3 bases, leaving 5 bases not matched to a gene. The CDR3 spans 15 residues. The germline V gene has CDR1 SGHVS and CDR2 FNYEAQ.

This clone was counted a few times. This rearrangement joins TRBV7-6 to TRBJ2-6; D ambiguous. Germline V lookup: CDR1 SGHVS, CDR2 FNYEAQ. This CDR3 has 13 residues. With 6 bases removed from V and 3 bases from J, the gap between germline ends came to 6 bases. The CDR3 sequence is CASSTSGANVLTF. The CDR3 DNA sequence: TGTGCCAGCAGTACGAGTGGGGCCAACGTCCTGACTTTC. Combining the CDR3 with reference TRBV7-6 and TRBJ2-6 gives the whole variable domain GAGVSQSPRYKVTKRGQDVALRCDPISGHVSLYWYRQALGQGPEFLTYFNYEAQQDKSGLPNDRFSAERPEGSISTLTIQRTEQRDSAMYRCASSTSGANVLTFGAGSRLTVL.

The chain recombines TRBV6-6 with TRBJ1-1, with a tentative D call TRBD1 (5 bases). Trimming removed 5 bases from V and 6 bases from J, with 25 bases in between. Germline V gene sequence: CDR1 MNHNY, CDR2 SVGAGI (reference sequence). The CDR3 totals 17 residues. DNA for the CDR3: TGTGCCAGCAGTCGGGGAGGGGCCGGAACCTTTCCGGCTGAAGCTTTCTTT. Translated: CASSRGGAGTFPAEAFF.

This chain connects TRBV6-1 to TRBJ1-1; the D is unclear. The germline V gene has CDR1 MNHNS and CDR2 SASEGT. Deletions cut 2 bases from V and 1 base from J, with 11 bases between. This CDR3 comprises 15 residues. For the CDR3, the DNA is TGTGCCAGCAGTGAAATGCTACAGACGAACACTGAAGCTTTCTTT. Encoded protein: CASSEMLQTNTEAFF.

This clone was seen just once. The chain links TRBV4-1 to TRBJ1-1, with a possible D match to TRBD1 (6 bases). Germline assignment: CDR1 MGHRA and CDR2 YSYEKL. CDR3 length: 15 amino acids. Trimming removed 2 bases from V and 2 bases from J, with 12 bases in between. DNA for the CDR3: TGCGCCAGCAGCCAAAACAGGGACCTAAACACTGAAGCTTTCTTT. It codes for CASSQNRDLNTEAFF.

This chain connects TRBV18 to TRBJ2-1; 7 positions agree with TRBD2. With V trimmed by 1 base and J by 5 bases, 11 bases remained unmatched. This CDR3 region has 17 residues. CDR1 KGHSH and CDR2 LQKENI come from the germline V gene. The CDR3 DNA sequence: TGTGCCAGCTCACCACGGGGTCGGGAGGTGGGTCACAATGAGCAGTTCTTC. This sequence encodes CASSPRGREVGHNEQFF.

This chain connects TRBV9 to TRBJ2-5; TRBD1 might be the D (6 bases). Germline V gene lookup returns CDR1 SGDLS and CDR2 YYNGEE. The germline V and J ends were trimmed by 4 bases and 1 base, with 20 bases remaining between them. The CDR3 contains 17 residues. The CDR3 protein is CASSPGRGLGGQETQYF. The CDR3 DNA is TGTGCCAGCAGCCCAGGACGTGGGTTAGGGGGCCAAGAGACCCAGTACTTC.

The DNA of the CDR3 is TGCAGCGTTGACTTGGGGGCTGGGAACACTGAAGCTTTCTTT. The encoded protein is CSVDLGAGNTEAFF. This chain connects TRBV29-1 to TRBJ1-1; D perhaps matches TRBD1 (6 bases). The V and J ends lost 3 bases and 1 base respectively, with 12 bases between them. The germline CDR1 and CDR2 sequences are SQVTM and ANQGSEA. This CDR3 spans 14 amino acids.